This T cell receptor (beta chain) comes out of a study of shared clonotypes between healthy human individuals. V was pared by 10 bases and J by 0 bases, with 6 bases of the junction left unmatched. In germline, CDR1 is MNHNS, CDR2 SASEGT. The CDR3 runs to 13 residues. Naive CD8 populations comprised CD45RO-negative cells positively selected for CCR7, excluding terminally differentiated effector memory CD45RA+ cells. Assay used: immunoSEQ multiplex PCR; TCRdb lists only in-frame clones, some missing. The repertoire holds 2 million or so clones, with less than 95% as singletons. This chain links TRBV6-1 with TRBJ2-7, with 7 bases fitting TRBD1. The TCR sequence derives from a man aged 18 to 30 in good health. Sequenced material: naive CD8+ T cells sorted from blood. The CDR3 is CATSDRFSYEQYF. In nucleotides, the CDR3 is TGTGCCACCTCGGACAGGTTCTCCTACGAGCAGTACTTC.